A selection of T cell receptor beta chains follows, all from one sample in a study of blood T cell repertoires in COVID-19. Data came from immunoSEQ multiplex PCR; TCRdb stores just in-frame clones and leaves some out. The table includes 15,000 to 20,000 clones, around 80% detected once. Sequencing was done on a sample of peripheral blood. All receptors derive from a human donor in a cohort sampled during active COVID-19. Both conserved end residues are part of each CDR3. D genes are given only for firm matches. Not every row has a clone size; where given, it reads once, few, many or a size class.

D gene	J gene	V gene	clone size	CDR3 DNA	CDR3 protein
TRBD2	TRBJ2-5	TRBV2	-	TGTGCCAGCAGGGGGACTAGCGGAGGGGTCCGGGAGACCCAGTACTTC	CASRGTSGGVRETQYF
TRBD2	TRBJ2-3	TRBV7-7	-	TGTGCTAGCAGCTCGGGGAGGGCCAACACAGATACGCAGTATTTT	CASSSGRANTDTQYF
-	TRBJ2-7	TRBV5-6	large	TGTGCCAGCAGCTTGAGGATCGACAACTCCAGGCCCTACGAGCAGTACTTC	CASSLRIDNSRPYEQYF
TRBD2	TRBJ2-7	TRBV2	-	TGTGCCAGCAGACTTATGACTAGCGGGACAGGCGAGCAGTACTTC	CASRLMTSGTGEQYF
TRBD1	TRBJ2-7	TRBV12-3/TRBV12-4	-	TGTGCCAGCAGGGGGACAGGGATCGGAGAGCAGTACTTC	CASRGTGIGEQYF
TRBD1	TRBJ2-7	TRBV7-9	-	TGTGCCAGCGGGCCGGGACAGGGGTCGTACGAGCAGTACTTC	CASGPGQGSYEQYF
TRBD1	TRBJ1-2	TRBV10-3	-	TGTGCCATCAGCGAACGGGACAGCTATGGCTACACCTTC	CAISERDSYGYTF
-	TRBJ2-3	TRBV5-1	-	TGCGCCAGCAGCTTTAGCAGTGATACGCAGTATTTT	CASSFSSDTQYF
-	TRBJ2-1	TRBV7-9	-	TGTGCCAGCAGCTTTTCTCTTGCGGGTGAGCAGTTCTTC	CASSFSLAGEQFF
TRBD1	TRBJ1-2	TRBV19	once	TGTGCCAGTACTGGTCAACGACAGGGTAACATCTATGGCTACACCTTC	CASTGQRQGNIYGYTF
TRBD2	TRBJ2-7	TRBV7-2	once	TGTGCCAGCAGCTCCAGCCCCCCACTAGCGGGTCCTAACTACGAGCAGTACTTC	CASSSSPPLAGPNYEQYF
-	TRBJ1-2	TRBV11-2	few	TGTGCCAGCAGCTTAGCAGGGAACCTAGGCTACACCTTC	CASSLAGNLGYTF
TRBD2	TRBJ2-7	TRBV10-1	-	TGCGCCAGCAGCCAGGGACTAGCGAGCTCCTACGAGCAGTACTTC	CASSQGLASSYEQYF
-	TRBJ1-2	TRBV7-2	-	TGTGCCAGCAGTCCAACACGGGCGGGGGCTGGTGGCTACACCTTC	CASSPTRAGAGGYTF
TRBD2	TRBJ2-7	TRBV7-2	-	TGTGCCAGCAGCCCAACACAATTAGCGGGGGGGTTCTACGAGCAGTACTTC	CASSPTQLAGGFYEQYF
TRBD2	TRBJ2-2	TRBV6-1	-	TGTGCCAGCAGCGAAAGATGGGGGACTAGCAAGACCGGGGAGCTGTTTTTT	CASSERWGTSKTGELFF
TRBD1	TRBJ2-7	TRBV5-6	-	TGTGCCAGCAGCTCCCAGGGGGTGTCTACGAGCATCGCGTACTTC	CASSSQGVSTSIAYF
-	TRBJ2-7	TRBV28	-	TGTGCCAGCAGTTTGGCGGAGACAGTCCGAAAGCAGTACTTC	CASSLAETVRKQYF
TRBD2	TRBJ2-3	TRBV2	-	TGTGCCAGCAGTGAAAGCGGGAGGCGCGGGAGTACGCAGTATTTT	CASSESGRRGSTQYF
TRBD1	TRBJ1-1	TRBV11-2	-	TGTGCCAGCAGCTCTTCGACAGGGCCGGCAGCTTTCTTT	CASSSSTGPAAFF
-	TRBJ2-3	TRBV5-1	-	TGCGCCAGCAGCTTCAGGGGAGACGGCACAGATACGCAGTATTTT	CASSFRGDGTDTQYF
-	TRBJ1-6	TRBV6-5	-	TGTGCCAGCAGTTACACGGGGTCAGACAAGTATTCACCCCTCCACTTT	CASSYTGSDKYSPLHF
-	TRBJ2-4	TRBV9	-	TGTGCCAGCAGCGAGGGGAGGGCCAAAAACATTCAGTACTTC	CASSEGRAKNIQYF
-	TRBJ2-7	TRBV15	few	TGTGCCACCAGCATTGACAGTACCTACGAGCAGTACTTC	CATSIDSTYEQYF
-	TRBJ1-5	TRBV28	-	TGTGCCAGCAGGTCGGGTCAGCCCCAGCATTTT	CASRSGQPQHF
-	TRBJ2-6	TRBV20-1	-	TGCAGTGCTAGTAAACAAACTGGGGCCAACGTCCTGACTTTC	CSASKQTGANVLTF
-	TRBJ2-5	TRBV6-5	once	TGTGCCAGCATACGGACAGAAAAAGAGACCCAGTACTTC	CASIRTEKETQYF
-	TRBJ1-6	TRBV21-1	-	TGTGCCAGCGGCCACAGGTCCCATAATTCACCCCTCCACTTT	CASGHRSHNSPLHF
-	TRBJ2-7	TRBV28	-	TGTGCCAGCAGTTTGATTAGCGGCTACGAGCAGTACTTC	CASSLISGYEQYF
-	TRBJ2-3	TRBV19	-	TGTGCCAGTAGTACCAGAACAGGAAGTAGTACAGATACGCAGTATTTT	CASSTRTGSSTDTQYF
TRBD2	TRBJ2-5	TRBV3-1/TRBV3-2	-	TGTGCCAGCAGCCCCGGGACTAGCGGGGGGGGAGAGTACTTC	CASSPGTSGGGEYF
TRBD1	TRBJ1-2	TRBV7-2	-	TGTGCCAGCAGCTTACAGGGGGGGACAGGGGACGGCTACACCTTC	CASSLQGGTGDGYTF
TRBD2	TRBJ2-7	TRBV4-3	-	TGCGCCAGCAGCCAAGATCTAGCGGGAGGGCCAAACGAGCAGTACTTC	CASSQDLAGGPNEQYF
-	TRBJ2-3	TRBV7-2	-	TGTGCCAGCAGCTCGTGGGGAGCGACCCTTAGCACAGATACGCAGTATTTT	CASSSWGATLSTDTQYF
TRBD1	TRBJ1-5	TRBV19	-	TGTGCCAGTAGCGGGACAGGGGGGAGGCAGCCCCAGCATTTT	CASSGTGGRQPQHF
-	TRBJ1-1	TRBV6-2/TRBV6-3	-	TGTGCCAGCAGTGAGTCGACAGGCATGAACACTGAAGCTTTCTTT	CASSESTGMNTEAFF
TRBD1	TRBJ1-1	TRBV9	-	TGTGCCAGCAGCCGAGGGGGACAGGGGGTTCAGGGCACTGAAGCTTTCTTT	CASSRGGQGVQGTEAFF
-	TRBJ2-1	TRBV29-1	-	TGCAGCGTTGAAGATCCACTGAATGAGCAGTTCTTC	CSVEDPLNEQFF
-	TRBJ1-2	TRBV6-1	few	TGTGCCAGCAGTGAAGCCGGGGAACCACACTATGGCTACACCTTC	CASSEAGEPHYGYTF
-	TRBJ1-5	TRBV10-3	-	TGTGCCATCAGTGAGTCCCCCCTGCTGGGGGCTGCCAATCAGCCCCAGCATTTT	CAISESPLLGAANQPQHF
-	TRBJ1-4	TRBV28	-	TGTGCCAGCAGTTTTTTGGGGCTGACTAATGAAAAACTGTTTTTT	CASSFLGLTNEKLFF
TRBD1	TRBJ1-2	TRBV19	-	TGTGCCAGTAGTATCCACCGGCGGACAGTCACAGGGGACTATGGCTACACCTTC	CASSIHRRTVTGDYGYTF
-	TRBJ1-1	TRBV15	-	TGTGCCACCAGCAGTCTGGGGCAAGTGAACACTGAAGCTTTCTTT	CATSSLGQVNTEAFF
-	TRBJ2-7	TRBV6-5	-	TGTGCCAGCAGTTACTCTGGGGGGGCAAACTACGAGCAGTACTTC	CASSYSGGANYEQYF
-	TRBJ2-1	TRBV5-6	-	TGTGCCAGCAGCTTGACGGGTGTGAATGAGCAGTTCTTC	CASSLTGVNEQFF
-	TRBJ2-3	TRBV28	-	TGTGCCAGCAGCCGGGTGGATGCCGGGGATACGCAGTATTTT	CASSRVDAGDTQYF
TRBD1	TRBJ2-7	TRBV5-8	-	TGTGCCAGCAGCCCTATCGGGACAGGGGACTTTTACGAGCAGTACTTC	CASSPIGTGDFYEQYF
-	TRBJ1-1	TRBV9	-	TGTGCCAGCAGCGTAGGCAGGACACCTAACACTGAAGCTTTCTTT	CASSVGRTPNTEAFF
-	TRBJ2-3	TRBV9	once	TGTGCCAGCAGCGTAGGTAGCGGCGATACGCAGTATTTT	CASSVGSGDTQYF
-	TRBJ2-3	TRBV28	-	TGTGCCAGCAGTTTCCGCGGAGGCACAGATACGCAGTATTTT	CASSFRGGTDTQYF
-	TRBJ2-7	TRBV24-1	-	TGTGCCACCAGTGATCCGCGAGATCCCCCCTACGAGCAGTACTTC	CATSDPRDPPYEQYF
-	TRBJ2-5	TRBV4-1	few	TGCGCCAGCAGCCCTCGGGGAACGGGATTGGAGACCCAGTACTTC	CASSPRGTGLETQYF
-	TRBJ2-1	TRBV6-5	-	TGTGCCAGCAGTCCCGAAAGGGGCGCGTGGGAGCAGTTCTTC	CASSPERGAWEQFF